The source of this T cell receptor beta chain is a study of blood T cell repertoires in COVID-19. The repertoire was sequenced with immunoSEQ multiplex PCR; TCRdb's copy has only in-frame clones and lacks some. The table lists 300,000 to 350,000 clones, around 82% of them singletons. The germline gives CDR1 SGHNT, CDR2 YYREEE (reference sequence). The germline V and J ends were trimmed by 0 bases and 4 bases, with 8 bases remaining between them. The CDR3 has 14 residues. Sequencing was carried out using peripheral blood. This sequence originates from a man aged 25-45 years with active or convalescent COVID-19. The chain couples TRBV5-4 to TRBJ1-3, with a tentative D call TRBD1 (5 bases). The CDR3 reads CASSLVGAGNTIYF. In DNA form, the CDR3 reads TGTGCCAGCAGCTTGGTAGGGGCGGGAAACACCATATATTTT.